Presented here are 26 T cell receptor beta chains from one specimen sequenced in a study of early T cells in non-severe SARS-CoV-2 infection. TCRdb recomputed calls from the 5' RACE reads with MiXCR, one row per CDR3 protein. The table lists tens of thousands of distinct CDR3 sequences, roughly an eighth of them singletons, with 4% to 5% in the top ten. The sequencing sample was made of whole blood. These receptors were obtained from an adult who was a healthcare worker with PCR-confirmed SARS-CoV-2 infection or an uninfected control (not recorded which).

V is TRBV11-2 and J is TRBJ1-2; D is unresolved. V lost 4 bases to trimming and J lost 6 bases, with 15 bases between them. This CDR3 contains 14 residues. Germline CDR1 is SGHAT and CDR2 is FQNNGV. CDR3 bases: TGTGCCAGCAGCTCTCTCACGAGGCACAATGGCTACACCTTC. It is translated as CASSSLTRHNGYTF.

The table lists this clonotype with a few counts. The J gene is TRBJ2-7, the V gene TRBV2, with D perhaps being TRBD1 or TRBD2 (5 bases each). Looked up from germline, CDR1 is SNHLY and CDR2 is FYNNEI. Trimming stripped 8 bases from V and 6 bases from J, with 14 bases between. CDR3 length: 12 residues. The CDR3 reads CASSHRDREQYF. As DNA, the CDR3 is TGTGCCAGCTCCCATCGGGACCGCGAGCAGTACTTC.

This clonotype has just one count. This clone may be a read error of a much larger clone one base away. The chain is built from TRBV20-1 and TRBJ2-1, with TRBD1 matching 11 bases. This CDR3 spans 14 amino acids. V shed 6 bases, J shed 9 bases, and the junction held 10 bases outside the gene matches. Germline CDR1 and CDR2: DFQATT and SNEGSKA (reference sequence). This CDR3 is CSATRTGGMSEQFF. In nucleotides, the CDR3 is TGCAGTGCCACTCGGACAGGGGGCATGAGTGAGCAGTTCTTC.

CDR3 DNA: TGTGCCTGGAGTGAAGACTCCTACAATGAGCAGTTCTTC. Translation gives CAWSEDSYNEQFF. J is TRBJ2-1 and V is TRBV30; D is uncertain. Trimming left V 1 base short and J 0 bases short, with 4 bases between. The V gene's germline CDR1 is GTSNPN and CDR2 SVGIG (reference sequence). The length of the CDR3 is 13 residues.

This clonotype has ten or more counts. The chain links TRBV3-1 to TRBJ2-2, with D unclear. The CDR3 consists of 12 residues. Germline V gene sequence: CDR1 LGHDT, CDR2 YNNKEL (reference sequence). Between the trimmed V and J ends, which lost 6 bases and 5 bases, there was a span of 7 bases. CDR3 DNA sequence: TGTGCCAGCAGGGGAATAACCGGGGAGCTGTTTTTT. Its protein is CASRGITGELFF. The whole variable domain, filled in from reference TRBV3-1 and TRBJ2-2, reads DTAVSQTPKYLVTQMGNDKSIKCEQNLGHDTMYWYKQDSKKFLKIMFSYNNKELIINETVPNRFSPKSPDKAHLNLHINSLELGDSAVYFCASRGITGELFFGEGSRLTVL.

This clonotype was counted many times. This rearrangement joins TRBV20-1 to TRBJ2-1, with D unresolved. The CDR3 sequence is 12 residues long. Germline loops: CDR1 DFQATT, CDR2 SNEGSKA (reference sequence). Trimming took off 1 base at V and 6 bases at J, with 7 bases between the two ends. The CDR3 DNA follows: TGCAGTGCTAGAGGCCTAGTCAATGAGCAGTTCTTC. It yields the protein CSARGLVNEQFF.

This clonotype was counted between two and nine times. CDR3 loop: CASSPGTSGTEQYF. CDR3 in DNA: TGTGCCAGCAGCCCCGGGACTAGCGGGACCGAGCAGTACTTC. The chain recombines TRBV7-3 with TRBJ2-7; 13 nucleotides align to TRBD2. The CDR3 runs 14 residues. Germline CDR1 reads SGHTA; CDR2 reads FQGTGA. Trimming took 5 bases from V and 6 from J; bases not matched to a gene: 4. Drawing the rest from reference TRBV7-3 and TRBJ2-7, the complete variable domain is GAGVSQTPSNKVTEKGKYVELRCDPISGHTALYWYRQSLGQGPEFLIYFQGTGAADDSGLPNDRFFAVRPEGSVSTLKIQRTERGDSAVYLCASSPGTSGTEQYFGPGTRLTVT.

The sample holds many counts of this clonotype. V usage is TRBV5-1 and J usage is TRBJ2-3; D remains ambiguous. CDR3 size: 12 residues. Per germline, CDR1 SGHRS and CDR2 YFSETQ. Trimming removed 0 bases at V and 6 bases at J, with 5 bases between. The CDR3 is CASSLVLDTQYF. The CDR3 coding sequence is TGCGCCAGCAGCTTGGTATTGGATACGCAGTATTTT.

The V call is TRBV10-3, the J call TRBJ1-1; D may be TRBD1 (5 bases). V lost 5 bases, J lost 5 bases, and 15 bases lay in between. Looked up from germline, CDR1 is ENHRY and CDR2 is SYGVKD. CDR3 length: 14 amino acids. CDR3 coding DNA: TGTGCCATCAGTAGGGGACCTCGGGAGACTGAAGCTTTCTTT. Protein sequence: CAISRGPRETEAFF.

The chain has TRBV7-8 and TRBJ2-4; D perhaps matches TRBD1 (5 bases). The CDR3 sequence is 14 residues long. The germline V gene has CDR1 SGHVS and CDR2 FQNEAQ. Trimming removed 2 bases at V and 6 bases at J, with 11 bases between. CDR3 loop: CASSLTTRANIQYF. The DNA of the CDR3 is TGTGCCAGCAGCTTAACGACCAGGGCAAACATTCAGTACTTC.

This clonotype has only a few counts. The genes are TRBV4-2 and TRBJ2-1; 9 bases fit TRBD2. Germline V gives CDR1 LGHNA, CDR2 YNFKEQ. This CDR3 has 17 residues. V lost 2 bases and J lost 10; bases outside the gene matches: 15. CDR3 loop: CASSQPAGDPSGKEQFF. In DNA, the CDR3 is TGTGCCAGCAGCCAACCGGCAGGGGATCCTAGCGGGAAAGAGCAGTTCTTC.

This clonotype was found many times. This chain joins TRBV9 and TRBJ2-1; 8 bases map to TRBD2. Trimming at V came to 0 bases and at J to 4 bases, leaving 12 bases not matched to a gene. Germline CDR1 reads SGDLS; CDR2 reads YYNGEE. CDR3 length equals 18 residues. The CDR3 DNA is TGTGCCAGCAGCGTAGCTGGAATAGCGGGAAGCCTTTACAATGAGCAGTTCTTC. This translates into CASSVAGIAGSLYNEQFF.

This clonotype was observed many times. The CDR3, as DNA: TGCGCCAGCAGCTTTAAGGGGAGCAGGGGATCCTACAATGAGCAGTTCTTC. It is translated as CASSFKGSRGSYNEQFF. V gene TRBV5-1 combines with J gene TRBJ2-1, with TRBD1 as a possible D gene (6 bases). Germline V gene lookup returns CDR1 SGHRS and CDR2 YFSETQ. V gave up 2 bases and J gave up 1 base, with 16 bases separating them. This CDR3 is built from 17 residues.

The J gene is TRBJ2-3, the V gene TRBV2; the D is unclear. The germline V gene has CDR1 SNHLY and CDR2 FYNNEI. The ends were cut back, 4 bases at V and 6 bases at J, with 11 bases in the middle. The CDR3 contains 13 residues. The CDR3 loop reads CASSANPVDTQYF. CDR3 bases: TGTGCCAGCAGTGCCAATCCCGTGGATACGCAGTATTTT.

A few counts support this clonotype. The chain has TRBV24-1 and TRBJ2-5; D is tentatively TRBD1 or TRBD2 (6 bases each). The length of the CDR3 is 14 residues. Germline V gene sequence: CDR1 KGHDR, CDR2 SFDVKD. CDR3 sequence: CLPAGGPLSETQYF. The CDR3 DNA reads TGTTTACCAGCCGGGGGCCCTCTCTCTGAGACCCAGTACTTC.

This clonotype turned up a few times. One junction end disagrees with the germline gene, perhaps due to a read error. J is TRBJ1-6 and V is TRBV27; D possibly corresponds to TRBD1 (6 bases). Germline CDR1 MNHEY, CDR2 SMNVEV (reference sequence). This CDR3 comprises 15 residues. The CDR3 reads CASRLFRGSNSPLHF. The DNA of the CDR3 is TGTGCCAGCAGATTATTCAGGGGATCGAATTCACCCCTCCACTTT.

The chain combines TRBV6-5 with TRBJ1-2; D gene uncertain. V was shortened by 0 bases and J by 8 bases, with 13 bases between the two germline ends. The CDR3 spans 14 residues. Germline V gene lookup returns CDR1 MNHEY and CDR2 SVGAGI. CDR3 DNA sequence: TGTGCCAGCAGTTACTCCTACAGTTCGGGCGGCTACACCTTC. Protein sequence: CASSYSYSSGGYTF.

This clonotype has a handful of counts. The chain recombines TRBV12-3 or TRBV12-4 with TRBJ2-7; weak D call: TRBD1 (6 bases). Trimming took 6 bases from V and 0 from J, leaving 33 bases between them. The CDR3 is 21 amino acids. The CDR3 region has the DNA TGTGCCAGCAGCCCCCGACGGGACAAGACTCCGTGGGGGACGACCTCCTACGAGCAGTACTTC. Translation: CASSPRRDKTPWGTTSYEQYF.

V is TRBV30 and J is TRBJ1-2; maybe TRBD1 (5 bases). V lost 5 bases, J lost 4 bases, and 11 bases lay in between. The CDR3 consists of 12 residues. Germline V gives CDR1 GTSNPN, CDR2 SVGIG (reference sequence). CDR3 sequence (DNA): TGTGCCTGGGGGACCGGGGCCTATGGCTACACCTTC. Encoded protein: CAWGTGAYGYTF.

This clonotype was counted many times. V is TRBV27 and J is TRBJ1-5; TRBD1 is a possible D gene (5 bases). Trimming shortened V by 4 bases and J by 0 bases, and 16 bases separated the two germline ends. Germline assignment: CDR1 MNHEY and CDR2 SMNVEV (reference sequence). The CDR3 loop spans 17 amino acids. Written as DNA, the CDR3 is TGTGCCAGCAGTTCTCGAGCCGACAGCCATAGCAATCAGCCCCAGCATTTT. Encoded protein: CASSSRADSHSNQPQHF.

In its sample, this clonotype was seen many times. This sequence joins TRBV14 and TRBJ1-4; tentative D call: TRBD1 (5 bases). Between the trimmed V and J ends, which lost 5 bases and 3 bases, there was a span of 16 bases. CDR3 length: 16 residues. Germline loops: CDR1 SGHDN, CDR2 FVKESK. The CDR3 loop reads CASSYGAGFPNEKLFF. Written as DNA, the CDR3 is TGTGCCAGCAGCTACGGAGCAGGGTTTCCTAATGAAAAACTGTTTTTT.

This clonotype was recorded a few times. This chain uses TRBV27 with TRBJ1-4; D unclear. This CDR3 comprises 16 residues. In germline, CDR1 is MNHEY, CDR2 SMNVEV (reference sequence). V was cut by 4 bases and J by 0 bases, with 12 bases left in between. The CDR3 sequence is CASSWARGATNEKLFF. The CDR3 DNA sequence: TGTGCCAGCAGTTGGGCCCGGGGTGCAACTAATGAAAAACTGTTTTTT.

At least ten counts were recorded for this clonotype. This sequence joins TRBV12-3 or TRBV12-4 and TRBJ2-5; D gene ambiguous. CDR3 length equals 12 residues. Trimming stripped 0 bases from V and 1 base from J, with 0 bases between. Here the CDR3 reads CASSLAQETQYF. The CDR3, as DNA: TGTGCCAGCAGTTTAGCCCAAGAGACCCAGTACTTC.

The sample holds many counts of this clonotype. The rearrangement joins TRBV29-1 to TRBJ1-1; 9 bases agree with TRBD1. Looked up from germline, CDR1 is SQVTM and CDR2 is ANQGSEA. The CDR3 is 12 residues long. Trimming removed 7 bases from V and 6 bases from J; junction bases left unmatched: 6. CDR3 amino acids: CSAPRQGAEAFF. In DNA form, the CDR3 reads TGCAGCGCCCCTCGACAGGGGGCTGAAGCTTTCTTT. The full variable domain, completed using reference TRBV29-1 and TRBJ1-1, is SAVISQKPSRDICQRGTSLTIQCQVDSQVTMMFWYRQQPGQSLTLIATANQGSEATYESGFVIDKFPISRPNLTFSTLTVSNMSPEDSSIYLCSAPRQGAEAFFGQGTRLTVV.

The chain combines TRBV27 with TRBJ2-1; TRBD2 might be the D (5 bases). The CDR3 spans 12 residues. Trimming shortened V by 7 bases and J by 7 bases, and 11 bases separated the two germline ends. Germline V gene lookup returns CDR1 MNHEY and CDR2 SMNVEV (reference sequence). CDR3 loop: CASTRSGNEQFF. CDR3 DNA sequence: TGTGCCAGCACCAGGTCGGGGAATGAGCAGTTCTTC.

This clonotype was counted once. The CDR3 loop is CSAALGRAAITDTQHF. CDR3 sequence (DNA): TGCAGTGCTGCCCTAGGCAGGGCAGCCATCACAGATACGCAGCATTTT. V gene TRBV20-1 combines with J gene TRBJ2-3, with a weak D call TRBD1 (5 bases). TRBJ1-5 matches the DNA end more closely, so the J call is doubtful. There are 16 residues in the CDR3. Germline assignment: CDR1 DFQATT and CDR2 SNEGSKA (reference sequence).